This TCR beta chain is drawn from a study of shared clonotypes between healthy human individuals. Study background: A couple of women and a few men aged 18 to 49 made up the donors.

The authors split each subset's genomic DNA evenly across several immunoSEQ plates. The table came from immunoSEQ multiplex PCR; TCRdb's copy has only in-frame clones and leaves some out. The profile shows 2 million to 3 million clones, approximately 90% of them singletons. CDR3 length: 16 amino acids. V was pared by 4 bases and J by 3 bases, with 7 bases of the junction left unmatched. Germline CDR1 reads KGHSH; CDR2 reads LQKENI. The sequence came from a man aged 18 to 29 in good health. V is TRBV18 and J is TRBJ2-1; 9 bases match TRBD2. The sequenced sample was naive CD4+ T cells sorted from blood. As to subset: CD45RA+ positively selected. The CDR3 sequence is CASSRREGANYNEQFF. CDR3 DNA: TGTGCCAGCTCACGGCGGGAGGGCGCCAACTACAATGAGCAGTTCTTC. Full variable domain (missing parts from reference TRBV18 and TRBJ2-1): NAGVMQNPRHLVRRRGQEARLRCSPMKGHSHVYWYRQLPEEGLKFMVYLQKENIIDESGMPKERFSAEFPKEGPSILRIQQVVRGDSAAYFCASSRREGANYNEQFFGPGTRLTVL.